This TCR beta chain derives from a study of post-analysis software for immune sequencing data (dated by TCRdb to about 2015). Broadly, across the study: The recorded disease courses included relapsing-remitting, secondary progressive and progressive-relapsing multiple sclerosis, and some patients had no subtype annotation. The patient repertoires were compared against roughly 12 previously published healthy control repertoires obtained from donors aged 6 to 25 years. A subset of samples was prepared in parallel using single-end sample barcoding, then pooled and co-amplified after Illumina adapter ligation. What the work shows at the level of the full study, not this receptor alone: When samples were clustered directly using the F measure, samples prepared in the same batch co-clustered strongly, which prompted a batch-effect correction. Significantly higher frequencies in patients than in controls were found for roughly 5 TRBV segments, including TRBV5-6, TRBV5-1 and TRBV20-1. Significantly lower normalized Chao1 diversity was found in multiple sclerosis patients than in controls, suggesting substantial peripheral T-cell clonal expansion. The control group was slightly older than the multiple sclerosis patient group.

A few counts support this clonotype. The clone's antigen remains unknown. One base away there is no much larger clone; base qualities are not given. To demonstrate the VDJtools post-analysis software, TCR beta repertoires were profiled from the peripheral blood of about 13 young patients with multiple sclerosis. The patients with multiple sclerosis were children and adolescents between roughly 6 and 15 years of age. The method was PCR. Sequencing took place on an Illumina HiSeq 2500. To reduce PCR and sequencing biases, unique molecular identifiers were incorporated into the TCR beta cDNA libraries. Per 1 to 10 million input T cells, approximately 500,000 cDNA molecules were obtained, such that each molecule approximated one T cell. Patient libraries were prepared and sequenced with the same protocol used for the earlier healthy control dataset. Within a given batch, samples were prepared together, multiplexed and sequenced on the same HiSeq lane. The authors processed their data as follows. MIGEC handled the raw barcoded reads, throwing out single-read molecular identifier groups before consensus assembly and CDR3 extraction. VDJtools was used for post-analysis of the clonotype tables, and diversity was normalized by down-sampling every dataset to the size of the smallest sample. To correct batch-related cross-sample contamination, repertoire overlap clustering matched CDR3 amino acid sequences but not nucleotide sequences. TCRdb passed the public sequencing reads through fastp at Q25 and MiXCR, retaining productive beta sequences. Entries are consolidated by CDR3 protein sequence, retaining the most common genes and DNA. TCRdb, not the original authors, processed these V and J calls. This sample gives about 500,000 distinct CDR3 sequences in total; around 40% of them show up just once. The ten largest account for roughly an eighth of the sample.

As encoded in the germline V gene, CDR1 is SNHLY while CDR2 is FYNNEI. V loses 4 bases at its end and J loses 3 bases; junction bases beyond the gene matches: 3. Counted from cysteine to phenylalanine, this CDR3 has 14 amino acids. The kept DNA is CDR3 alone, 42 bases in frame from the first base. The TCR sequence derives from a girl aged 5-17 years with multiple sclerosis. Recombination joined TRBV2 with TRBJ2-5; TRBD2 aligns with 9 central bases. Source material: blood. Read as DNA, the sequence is TGTGCCAGCAGTGGGGGACTAGCAGAAGAGACCCAGTACTTC. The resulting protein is CASSGGLAEETQYF.